This T cell receptor (beta chain) stems from a study of glioma-infiltrating T cells after dendritic cell vaccination (dated by TCRdb to the mid-2010s). With respect to the entire study: The cohort comprised approximately 15 glioblastoma patients from Phase I and II dendritic cell vaccination trials, 9 newly diagnosed and 6 with recurrent disease. Between about 2002 and 2013, the patients were given dendritic cell vaccination pulsed with autologous tumor lysate. To make the vaccine, monocyte-derived dendritic cells were cultured for 7 to 8 days with IL-4 and GM-CSF and then pulsed overnight with autologous tumor lysate. Patients received three intradermal dendritic cell vaccine injections at biweekly intervals in the arm below the axilla. Tumor-infiltrating lymphocyte content was quantified and tumor and blood repertoires were compared in dendritic cell-vaccinated glioblastoma patients by deep sequencing of TCR beta CDR3 regions. Survival after dendritic cell vaccination was correlated with TCR sequencing metrics, such as TIL content and the overlap between tumor and blood repertoires.

Points the paper makes about the study in general: The three-group TCR overlap response model was characterized as speculative, and prospective validation of the model was stated to be required. The cohort was small and heterogeneous, with few patients having full blood and tumor sets and even fewer initial-recurrent tumor pairs. Longer time to progression and overall survival after dendritic cell vaccination were predicted by higher estimated pretreatment TIL content. No direct relationship between TCR clonality and survival was found, suggesting a diverse polyclonal response may matter.

To be selected, patients needed enough residual fresh-frozen tumor tissue and more than two years of available survival data. Although molecular status otherwise differed among the glioblastoma patients, no patient had an isocitrate dehydrogenase mutation. PBMC were collected before vaccination, two weeks after the third vaccination, and at tumor progression if progression occurred. The Qiagen DNeasy Blood extraction Kit was used to extract genomic DNA. Using the immunoSEQ assay, TCRB CDR3 regions were amplified from 2 to 2.5 micrograms of genomic DNA, or from all available DNA when less than that was on hand. The multiplex PCR relied on 60 forward primers for TCR V beta segments and 13 reverse primers for J beta segments. Synthetic control templates were spiked into each sample at limiting dilution to estimate reads per starting template. Sequencing produced 87 bp reads on the Illumina HiSeq System. In the authors' own workflow: PCR and sequencing errors were removed by a nearest neighbor algorithm that merged closely related sequences. TCR overlap was measured as the percentage of unique tumor TCR beta sequences that were also present in the peripheral blood of the same patient. This immuneACCESS table, as held by TCRdb, lists in-frame sequences with V and J called but not all clones. Of the missing ones, under half trace to an unresolved V gene in checked studies; the others have no known cause. For V, J and clone size, that table is used; D and trimming come from the DNA. The sample table lists roughly 52,000 clones, 85% of them with a count of one. The ten largest clones take up roughly 11% of the sample.

In the case of this clone: Its antigen specificity is not known. Base qualities are not provided; no much larger clone lies one nucleotide away.

According to the germline V gene (reference sequence), CDR1 reads GTSNPN and CDR2 reads SVGIG. The CDR3, from cysteine to phenylalanine, totals 11 residues. The read is trimmed to its CDR3 DNA, 33 bases read in frame from base 1. Relative to germline, V is 2 bases shorter and J is 8 bases shorter, with 7 bases between their ends. Material: blood, obtained before dendritic cell vaccination. Recombination linked TRBV30 to TRBJ2-1, with the D gene too uncertain to name. The receptor was derived from a human donor with glioblastoma. The DNA sequence reads TGTGCCTGGAGTTTCCGGGATGAGCAGTTCTTC. This sequence encodes CAWSFRDEQFF. When the CDR3 is completed using the reference TRBV30 and TRBJ2-1 genes on either side, the full variable domain is SQTIHQWPATLVQPVGSPLSLECTVEGTSNPNLYWYRQAAGRGLQLLFYSVGIGQISSEVPQNLSASRPQDRQFILSSKKLLLSDSGFYLCAWSFRDEQFFGPGTRLTVL.